Presented here are 16 T cell receptor beta chains from one specimen sequenced in a study of shared clonotypes between healthy human individuals. The protocol was immunoSEQ multiplex PCR, while the TCRdb copy is restricted to in-frame clones and leaves out a portion. This repertoire shows 850,000 to 1,200,000 clones, around 75% found once; its top ten account for approximately 1.5%. Sequenced input: memory CD4+ T cells sorted from blood. Subset here: CD45RA-negative fraction. Receptor source: a man younger than 35 in good health.

CDR3 in DNA: TGTGCCAGCAGTTTAAGGAGCGAGCAGTACTTC. Residues: CASSLRSEQYF. The rearrangement links TRBV27 to TRBJ2-7, with D unclear. This CDR3 spans 11 amino acids. Germline loops: CDR1 MNHEY, CDR2 SMNVEV (reference sequence). V shed 2 bases and J shed 6 bases, with 5 bases lying between them.

The V and J genes are TRBV5-6 and TRBJ2-4; a weak D match, TRBD1 (6 bases). Looked up from germline, CDR1 is SGHDT and CDR2 is YYEEEE. V lost 0 bases and J lost 0, with 10 bases in between. The CDR3 length is 16 residues. CDR3 DNA: TGTGCCAGCAGCTTGGCCGGGACACTAGCCAAAAACATTCAGTACTTC. It translates to CASSLAGTLAKNIQYF.

This clone was counted only a few times. The CDR3 reads CASSLTGGMRPKNIQYF. CDR3 DNA: TGTGCCAGCAGCTTGACAGGGGGCATGAGGCCCAAAAACATTCAGTACTTC. The rearrangement links TRBV5-6 to TRBJ2-4; the match to TRBD1 covers 9 bases. The CDR3 runs to 17 residues. Trimming at V came to 1 base and at J to 2 bases, leaving 7 bases not matched to a gene. Germline loops: CDR1 SGHDT, CDR2 YYEEEE.

This clone was recorded only once. The J gene is TRBJ2-3, the V gene TRBV5-8; TRBD2 matches at 11 bases. From germline, CDR1 is SGHTS and CDR2 YDEGEE. Germline trimming cut 0 bases from V and 9 bases from J; bases unmatched to any gene: 12. This CDR3 region has 17 residues. CDR3 DNA: TGTGCCAGCAGCTTGGCCGGTCTAGCGGGAGGACCCGTGACGCAGTATTTT. It yields the protein CASSLAGLAGGPVTQYF.

The chain recombines TRBV28 with TRBJ1-5; tentative D call: TRBD1 (5 bases). V shed 4 bases and J shed 7 bases, with 17 bases lying between them. This CDR3 has 15 amino acids. Germline V gene data show CDR1 as MDHEN and CDR2 as SYDVKM. The CDR3, as DNA: TGTGCCAGCAGTTCGTATGAGGGGCCAGAACAGCCCCAGCATTTT. It specifies CASSSYEGPEQPQHF.

This chain joins TRBV29-1 and TRBJ2-7, with D uncertain. V shed 4 bases and J shed 1 base, with 14 bases lying between them. Germline V gene lookup returns CDR1 SQVTM and CDR2 ANQGSEA. This CDR3 is built from 14 residues. This CDR3 reads CSVGPTVGSYEQYF. The DNA of the CDR3 is TGCAGCGTTGGTCCGACGGTGGGTTCCTACGAGCAGTACTTC.

The chain is built from TRBV15 and TRBJ2-5; 11 positions match TRBD2. The J segment lost 4 bases and the V segment lost 1 base, leaving 5 bases of the junction unmatched. The germline gives CDR1 LNHNV, CDR2 YYDKDF (reference sequence). This CDR3 region has 16 residues. CDR3 loop: CATSRGGLAGVETQYF. The DNA of the CDR3 is TGTGCCACCAGCAGAGGAGGACTAGCGGGTGTAGAGACCCAGTACTTC.

This clone has a single count. This chain connects TRBV7-2 to TRBJ2-5; tentatively, D is TRBD1 or TRBD2 (5 bases each). The germline gives CDR1 SGHTA, CDR2 FQGNSA. This CDR3 contains 13 residues. Deletions cut 5 bases from V and 7 bases from J, with 14 bases between. DNA of the CDR3: TGTGCCAGCAGCCCTGGGACCCACGGGACCCAGTACTTC. This translates into CASSPGTHGTQYF. Full variable domain (missing parts from reference TRBV7-2 and TRBJ2-5): GAGVSQSPSNKVTEKGKDVELRCDPISGHTALYWYRQSLGQGLEFLIYFQGNSAPDKSGLPSDRFSAERTGGSVSTLTIQRTQQEDSAVYLCASSPGTHGTQYFGPGTRLLVL.

This clone was found a few times. This chain joins TRBV13 and TRBJ2-7, with a tentative D call TRBD1 (6 bases). Trimming took 5 bases from V and 4 from J, leaving 9 bases between them. The CDR3 length is 12 residues. Germline V gene lookup returns CDR1 PRHDT and CDR2 FYEKMQ (reference sequence). CDR3 DNA: TGTGCCAGCAGCCCGGACAGATACGAGCAGTACTTC. It codes for CASSPDRYEQYF.

The CDR3 sequence: CSVEDTSGGATDTQYF. The CDR3, as DNA: TGCAGCGTTGAAGATACTAGCGGGGGGGCTACAGATACGCAGTATTTT. The rearrangement joins TRBV29-1 to TRBJ2-3; 13 bases align to TRBD2. Germline V gene sequence: CDR1 SQVTM, CDR2 ANQGSEA. V was clipped by 0 bases and J by 3 bases; unmatched bases: 3. This CDR3 has 16 amino acids.

The rearrangement uses TRBV6-6 and TRBJ2-1; no reliable D call. This CDR3 is 13 amino acids long. Trimming pared 10 bases from V and 4 bases from J, leaving 14 bases between. Germline CDR1 reads MNHNY; CDR2 reads SVGAGI (reference sequence). CDR3 nucleotide sequence: TGTGCCACCTTAGTCCCGCCTTACAATGAGCAGTTCTTC. Its protein is CATLVPPYNEQFF.

The rearrangement links TRBV6-5 to TRBJ1-5; 7 bases agree with TRBD1. Per germline, CDR1 MNHEY and CDR2 SVGAGI. The V gene end was trimmed by 10 bases and the J gene end by 0 bases; junction bases not matched to a gene: 9. This CDR3 spans 15 amino acids. The CDR3 region is CATTDRASSNQPQHF. The CDR3, as DNA: TGTGCCACAACTGACAGGGCTAGTAGCAATCAGCCCCAGCATTTT.

The J gene is TRBJ2-4, the V gene TRBV28; D unclear. The CDR3 has 13 amino acids. The germline CDR1 and CDR2 sequences are MDHEN and SYDVKM. Deletions cut 5 bases from V and 7 bases from J, with 12 bases between. The CDR3 sequence: CASSPLDVNIQYF. CDR3 nucleotides: TGTGCCAGCAGTCCCCTCGATGTTAACATTCAGTACTTC.

The chain joins TRBV30 to TRBJ1-3, with D possibly TRBD1 on 6 matching bases. Trimming took off 5 bases at V and 2 bases at J, with 10 bases between the two ends. The V gene's germline CDR1 is GTSNPN and CDR2 SVGIG (reference sequence). There are 13 residues in the CDR3. The DNA for the CDR3 is TGTGCCTGGCAACAGGGCCCTGGAAACACCATATATTTT. Protein: CAWQQGPGNTIYF. The whole variable domain, filled in from reference TRBV30 and TRBJ1-3, reads SQTIHQWPATLVQPVGSPLSLECTVEGTSNPNLYWYRQAAGRGLQLLFYSVGIGQISSEVPQNLSASRPQDRQFILSSKKLLLSDSGFYLCAWQQGPGNTIYFGEGSWLTVV.

In this sample, this clone turned up once. This chain joins TRBV6-6 and TRBJ1-1, with TRBD1 matching over 11 bases. The CDR3 totals 16 residues. V lost 7 bases and J lost 3; bases outside the gene matches: 10. The germline CDR1 and CDR2 sequences are MNHNY and SVGAGI (reference sequence). DNA of the CDR3: TGTGCCAGCATCCATGGACAGGGGGCGGGAGACACTGAAGCTTTCTTT. Its protein is CASIHGQGAGDTEAFF.

The gene calls are TRBV5-1 and TRBJ1-1; D is possibly TRBD1 (5 bases). The CDR3 consists of 16 residues. Germline CDR1 SGHRS, CDR2 YFSETQ. Trimming left V 3 bases short and J 1 base short, with 16 bases between. The DNA of the CDR3 is TGCGCCAGCAGCTCCAGGGAAGAAAAGGGGAACACTGAAGCTTTCTTT. Encoded protein: CASSSREEKGNTEAFF.